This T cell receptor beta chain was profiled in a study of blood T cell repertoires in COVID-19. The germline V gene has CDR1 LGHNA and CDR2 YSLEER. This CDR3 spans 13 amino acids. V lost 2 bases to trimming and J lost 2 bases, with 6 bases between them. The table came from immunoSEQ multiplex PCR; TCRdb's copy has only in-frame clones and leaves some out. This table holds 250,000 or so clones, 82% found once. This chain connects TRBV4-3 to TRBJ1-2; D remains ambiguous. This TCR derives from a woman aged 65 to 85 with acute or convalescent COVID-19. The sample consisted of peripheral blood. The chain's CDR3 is CASSQQRNYGYTF. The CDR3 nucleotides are TGCGCCAGCAGCCAACAGCGCAACTATGGCTACACCTTC.